The present T cell receptor beta chain was sequenced within a study of blood T cell repertoires in COVID-19. Turning to the study itself: Specimens from acute and convalescent COVID-19 originated in the United States, Italy and Spain. The cDNA or gDNA used as material had been derived from T cells, B-cell-depleted T cells, or PBMCs.

Original processing notes: It was from reference gene primer amplification that nucleated cell counts were estimated. The table came from immunoSEQ multiplex PCR; TCRdb's copy has only in-frame clones and leaves some out. From that table come the V and J calls and clone size; the DNA was used to work out D and trimming. The table includes under 200,000 clones, about 84% detected once. From germline, CDR1 is KGHSH and CDR2 LQKENI. This CDR3 has 18 amino acids. The V and J ends lost 2 bases and 0 bases, in that order; junction bases with no gene match: 8. The TCR was taken from a man aged 35-49 years with acute COVID-19. Source material: PBMCs or T cells enriched from blood (not recorded which). This chain uses TRBV18 with TRBJ1-5; 9 bases fit TRBD1. The CDR3 nucleotides are TGTGCCAGCTCACCAGGGACAGGGATCCTATATAGCAATCAGCCCCAGCATTTT. It translates to CASSPGTGILYSNQPQHF.